A single sample gave rise to the 27 T cell receptor beta chains below, sequenced in a study of T cells in Graves' hyperthyroidism and ophthalmopathy. Researchers amplified the TCR beta CDR3 regions from RNA transcripts. In the first-round RT-PCR of the TCR CDR3, the HTBI primer set was used. Using its own MiXCR run on the multiplex PCR reads, TCRdb lists one record per CDR3 protein. The table shows 350,000 to 450,000 distinct CDR3 sequences, with about a sixth occurring only once. Sequencing used blood. Receptor source: a woman aged 25 to 45 with Graves' hyperthyroidism that later progressed to Graves' ophthalmopathy.

This clonotype was counted many times. V usage is TRBV2 and J usage is TRBJ1-6, with D hard to call. Germline assignment: CDR1 SNHLY and CDR2 FYNNEI. V gave up 4 bases and J gave up 0 bases, with 10 bases separating them. The CDR3 has 16 residues. The CDR3 DNA reads as TGTGCCAGCAGTGGTACGGAGAGCTCCTATAATTCACCCCTCCACTTT. Protein sequence: CASSGTESSYNSPLHF.

Many counts were recorded for this clonotype. The CDR3 DNA follows: TGTGCCACCAGCAGAGAAAGGGGCCGGTATAGACAAGATACGCAGTATTTT. It specifies CATSRERGRYRQDTQYF. The chain joins TRBV15 to TRBJ2-3; tentatively, D is TRBD1 (5 bases). The ends were cut back, 0 bases at V and 5 bases at J, with 18 bases in the middle. The germline gives CDR1 LNHNV, CDR2 YYDKDF (reference sequence). CDR3 size: 17 residues.

The CDR3 region is CAWKGQGYNSPLHF. The CDR3 coding sequence is TGTGCCTGGAAGGGACAGGGGTATAATTCACCCCTCCACTTT. This chain connects TRBV30 to TRBJ1-6; TRBD1 agrees at 10 bases. The CDR3 is 14 amino acids. Trimming at V came to 4 bases and at J to 4 bases, leaving 1 base not matched to a gene. Germline CDR1 and CDR2: GTSNPN and SVGIG (reference sequence).

The genes are TRBV27 and TRBJ2-1; 8 positions match TRBD1. Germline-derived CDR1 and CDR2 are MNHEY and SMNVEV (reference sequence). The CDR3 has 15 residues. Trimming took 7 bases from V and 8 from J; bases not matched to a gene: 13. This CDR3 is CASTPLPAGGDEQFF. The CDR3 DNA follows: TGTGCCAGCACCCCCCTTCCCGCAGGGGGCGATGAGCAGTTCTTC.

The J gene is TRBJ2-1, the V gene TRBV2; D remains unclear. Trimming cost V 4 bases and J 2 bases, with 9 bases left between them. The length of the CDR3 is 14 residues. CDR1 is SNHLY and CDR2 is FYNNEI in the germline V gene. The CDR3 coding sequence is TGTGCCAGCAGTGCCCCACCCCCCTACAATGAGCAGTTCTTC. The encoded protein is CASSAPPPYNEQFF.

The V and J genes are TRBV27 and TRBJ2-6; weak D call: TRBD1 (5 bases). The germline CDR1 and CDR2 sequences are MNHEY and SMNVEV (reference sequence). Trimming took 3 bases from V and 0 from J, leaving 12 bases between them. CDR3 length equals 17 residues. CDR3 protein: CASSLGRASSGANVLTF. Here the CDR3 DNA reads TGTGCCAGCAGTTTGGGCAGGGCCTCCTCTGGGGCCAACGTCCTGACTTTC.

There are a few counts of this clonotype. The rearrangement uses TRBV19 and TRBJ2-1; 8 bases line up with TRBD1. The CDR3 is made up of 13 amino acids. The trim removed 5 bases at V and 12 bases at J, leaving 9 bases unmatched. CDR1 LNHDA and CDR2 SQIVND come from the germline V gene (reference sequence). The CDR3 region is CASSPNDDRGQFF. The DNA of the CDR3 is TGTGCCAGTAGTCCAAACGATGACAGGGGGCAGTTCTTC.

In this sample, this clonotype turned up a few times. This chain links TRBV18 with TRBJ1-5; D not certain. Germline V gene sequence: CDR1 KGHSH, CDR2 LQKENI. V shed 3 bases and J shed 6 bases, with 15 bases lying between them. The CDR3 is 15 residues long. The CDR3 DNA follows: TGTGCCAGCTCACCGGACGAGATAGGAATTCAGCCCCAGCATTTT. It yields the protein CASSPDEIGIQPQHF.

In its sample, this clonotype was seen many times. The V call is TRBV19, the J call TRBJ2-1; TRBD2 matches 9 bases. V dropped 4 bases and J dropped 9; count of bases not matched to a gene: 16. CDR3 length: 17 amino acids. Germline CDR1 reads LNHDA; CDR2 reads SQIVND (reference sequence). Here the CDR3 reads CASSKKGTSISGTEQFF. CDR3 bases: TGTGCCAGTAGTAAAAAAGGGACTAGCATTTCAGGCACTGAGCAGTTCTTC.

The sample holds a few counts of this clonotype. The chain is built from TRBV4-1 and TRBJ2-7; 9 bases are shared with TRBD1. Unmatched junction bases numbered 10, after V lost 3 bases and J lost 4 bases. The CDR3 has 16 residues. Germline CDR1 and CDR2: MGHRA and YSYEKL. CDR3 in DNA: TGCGCCAGCAGCCACGGACCGGGACAGGGCTTTTACGAGCAGTACTTC. Translation: CASSHGPGQGFYEQYF.

This clonotype showed up many times. The chain has TRBV14 and TRBJ2-3; weak D call: TRBD2 (6 bases). The CDR3 covers 15 residues. The germline V gene encodes CDR1 SGHDN and CDR2 FVKESK. The V and J ends lost 4 bases and 8 bases respectively, with 19 bases between them. The CDR3 sequence: CASSRPGLLRGTQYF. The CDR3 nucleotides read TGTGCCAGCAGCCGACCGGGACTCTTGCGTGGTACGCAGTATTTT. Combining the CDR3 with reference TRBV14 and TRBJ2-3 gives the whole variable domain EAGVTQFPSHSVIEKGQTVTLRCDPISGHDNLYWYRRVMGKEIKFLLHFVKESKQDESGMPNNRFLAERTGGTYSTLKVQPAELEDSGVYFCASSRPGLLRGTQYFGPGTRLTVL.

This clonotype was seen at least ten times. The V and J genes are TRBV2 and TRBJ2-5, with TRBD2 as a possible D gene (6 bases). V lost 8 bases to trimming and J lost 3 bases, with 19 bases between them. Germline values: CDR1 SNHLY, CDR2 FYNNEI. The CDR3 runs 15 residues. The CDR3 loop reads CASAAPRPGEETQYF. The CDR3 DNA follows: TGTGCCAGCGCAGCCCCCCGGCCGGGAGAAGAGACCCAGTACTTC.

This clonotype showed up many times. The chain is built from TRBV27 and TRBJ2-2, with TRBD2 identical over 14 bases. The CDR3 length is 18 residues. Germline assignment: CDR1 MNHEY and CDR2 SMNVEV (reference sequence). V lost 2 bases, J lost 3 bases, and 5 bases stayed unmatched. CDR3 protein: CASSLGTSGSGYTGELFF. The CDR3 DNA is TGTGCCAGCAGTTTAGGGACTAGCGGGAGTGGGTACACCGGGGAGCTGTTTTTT.

The chain employs TRBV16 and TRBJ2-1, with 7 bases aligning to TRBD2. CDR3 length: 14 residues. Germline assignment: CDR1 KGHSY and CDR2 FQNENV. J was trimmed by 9 bases and V by 2 bases; bases with no gene match: 7. CDR3 nucleotides: TGTGCCAGCAGCCAAAGGGCAGCGGGGTCTGAGCAGTTCTTC. Its protein product is CASSQRAAGSEQFF.

This clonotype was seen more than once but under ten times. V usage is TRBV5-1 and J usage is TRBJ2-1, with 10 bases identical to TRBD1. In germline, CDR1 is SGHRS, CDR2 YFSETQ. The V gene end was trimmed by 4 bases and the J gene end by 7 bases; junction bases not matched to a gene: 8. This CDR3 is 15 amino acids long. This chain's CDR3 is CASSPDRGLGNEQFF. The CDR3 nucleotides are TGCGCCAGCAGCCCAGACAGGGGGCTTGGGAATGAGCAGTTCTTC. Based on the CDR3 plus reference TRBV5-1 and TRBJ2-1, the full variable domain is KAGVTQTPRYLIKTRGQQVTLSCSPISGHRSVSWYQQTPGQGLQFLFEYFSETQRNKGNFPGRFSGRQFSNSRSEMNVSTLELGDSALYLCASSPDRGLGNEQFFGPGTRLTVL.

In its sample, this clonotype was seen many times. The V gene is TRBV15, the J gene TRBJ2-3; tentatively, D is TRBD2 (6 bases). Germline V lookup: CDR1 LNHNV, CDR2 YYDKDF (reference sequence). There are 17 residues in the CDR3. V was cut by 0 bases and J by 2 bases, with 15 bases left in between. The CDR3 nucleotides read TGTGCCACCAGCAGAGATCGCATTAGCGGAAACACAGATACGCAGTATTTT. This codes for CATSRDRISGNTDTQYF.

Only a few counts were recorded for this clonotype. V and J are TRBV19 and TRBJ2-6; no firm D call. Germline loops: CDR1 LNHDA, CDR2 SQIVND (reference sequence). This CDR3 spans 15 amino acids. V lost 8 bases and J lost 0, with 11 bases in between. The CDR3 DNA reads as TGTGCCAGTTCCAGATTTTTCTCTGGGGCCAACGTCCTGACTTTC. Its translation: CASSRFFSGANVLTF.

This clonotype appeared many times. The rearrangement links TRBV7-9 to TRBJ2-1; TRBD2 is a possible D gene (6 bases). V shed 1 base and J shed 8 bases, with 9 bases lying between them. The CDR3 totals 13 residues. Germline CDR1 SEHNR, CDR2 FQNEAQ (reference sequence). CDR3: CASSLVREDEQFF. CDR3 bases: TGTGCCAGCAGCTTAGTGAGGGAGGATGAGCAGTTCTTC.

The chain is built from TRBV20-1 and TRBJ2-3; 10 nucleotides agree with TRBD2. After removal of 1 base from V and 4 bases from J, the junction contained 5 bases not matched to a gene. Per the germline V gene, CDR1 is DFQATT and CDR2 is SNEGSKA (reference sequence). The CDR3 runs 15 residues. CDR3 residues: CSARATSGLADTQYF. The CDR3 DNA sequence: TGCAGTGCTAGAGCGACTAGCGGGTTGGCAGATACGCAGTATTTT.

This clonotype has ten or more counts. The chain uses TRBV2 and TRBJ2-1; D uncertain. The CDR3 consists of 16 residues. V was trimmed by 1 base and J by 0 bases, leaving 10 bases between them. CDR1 SNHLY and CDR2 FYNNEI come from the germline V gene. The CDR3 nucleotides read TGTGCCAGCAGTGAAGTGGGATCTCCCTCCTACAATGAGCAGTTCTTC. Amino acids: CASSEVGSPSYNEQFF.

This clonotype has at least ten counts. This chain links TRBV12-3 or TRBV12-4 with TRBJ1-2, with D maybe TRBD1 (5 bases). This CDR3 has 18 amino acids. Trimming removed 3 bases at V and 5 bases at J, with 25 bases between. The CDR3 bases are TGTGCCAGCAGTTTTAGGCCCGGCCCGCGACAGAATTGGTATGGCTACACCTTC. Residues: CASSFRPGPRQNWYGYTF.

There are a few counts of this clonotype. The gene calls are TRBV5-8 and TRBJ2-7; maybe TRBD2 (7 bases). From germline, CDR1 is SGHTS and CDR2 YDEGEE. Trimming pared 1 base from V and 3 bases from J, leaving 20 bases between. The CDR3 loop spans 17 amino acids. The CDR3 nucleotides read TGTGCCAGCAGCTTGCCCTTGAACAGGGACTACAACTACGAGCAGTACTTC. Its translation is CASSLPLNRDYNYEQYF.

The V call is TRBV7-2, the J call TRBJ2-3, with 10 nucleotides matching TRBD2. The V gene end was trimmed by 5 bases and the J gene end by 3 bases; junction bases not matched to a gene: 14. Germline CDR1 reads SGHTA; CDR2 reads FQGNSA. This CDR3 region has 18 residues. CDR3 nucleotide sequence: TGTGCCAGCAGCCTACCTAGCGGGAGTGGGAGGAGTACAGATACGCAGTATTTT. Protein: CASSLPSGSGRSTDTQYF.

With regard to this clonotype: A much larger clone differs from this one at a single base, so this may be a read error. In this CDR3 the conserved last residue, phenylalanine or tryptophan, is missing, so a read error is likely. The chain combines TRBV19 with TRBJ1-1; D gene uncertain. Trimming pared 3 bases from V and 3 bases from J, leaving 14 bases between. CDR1 and CDR2 from the germline V gene are LNHDA and SQIVND (reference sequence). This CDR3 has 15 amino acids. As DNA, the CDR3 is TGTGCCAGTAGTATGCGAACGTCGTACGACACTGAAGCTTTCCTT. This translates into CASSMRTSYDTEAFL.

V and J are TRBV20-1 and TRBJ2-7; 9 bases align to TRBD2. The CDR3 has 15 residues. Trimming took 0 bases from V and 3 from J; bases not matched to a gene: 6. Germline CDR1 reads DFQATT; CDR2 reads SNEGSKA (reference sequence). The CDR3 nucleotides read TGCAGTGCTAGAGATCGACTAGCGGCGTACTACGAGCAGTACTTC. This codes for CSARDRLAAYYEQYF.

This clonotype has a count of ten or more. V usage is TRBV11-2 and J usage is TRBJ2-5; no reliable D call. The CDR3 covers 13 residues. Trimming removed 4 bases from V and 5 bases from J, with 11 bases in between. CDR1 is SGHAT and CDR2 is FQNNGV in the germline V gene. This chain's CDR3 is CASSSIAGETQYF. CDR3 in DNA: TGTGCCAGCAGCTCCATCGCCGGGGAGACCCAGTACTTC.

As to this clonotype: This may be a read error: a much more frequent sequence differs by one nucleotide. The chain joins TRBV9 to TRBJ1-1, with D unclear. The CDR3 covers 13 residues. The germline V gene encodes CDR1 SGDLS and CDR2 YYNGEE. Written as DNA, the CDR3 is TGTGCCAGCAGCGTAGGGGTATCCACTGAAGCTTTATTT. This gives the protein CASSVGVSTEALF.